Listed here are 9 T cell receptor beta chains from one sample, sequenced in a study of blood T cell repertoires in COVID-19 (dated by TCRdb to the early 2020s). The method behind the library was the immunoSEQ multiplex PCR assay. TCRdb mirrors the immuneACCESS table, restricted to in-frame sequences. Some clones are absent from its copies; in checked studies, under half trace to an unresolved V gene, and the reason for the others is unknown. This sample is represented by 220,000 or so clones; around four fifths of them were singletons. Clones ranked in the top ten supply more than 4.5% of the sample. The sample was peripheral blood. Receptor source: a woman aged 55-69 years who had recovered from COVID-19.

This chain connects TRBV18 to TRBJ2-5, with D maybe TRBD1 (5 bases). Germline assignment: CDR1 KGHSH and CDR2 LQKENI. The V gene lost 0 bases and the J gene lost 2 bases, with 10 bases spanning the gap. The CDR3 loop spans 15 amino acids. CDR3 region: CASSPPTTVQETQYF. The CDR3 coding sequence is TGTGCCAGCTCACCACCCACGACAGTACAAGAGACCCAGTACTTC.

This chain uses TRBV6-2 or TRBV6-3 with TRBJ2-2; possibly TRBD2 for D (5 bases). CDR1 MNHEY and CDR2 SVGEGT come from the germline V gene. CDR3 length equals 16 residues. The ends were cut back, 0 bases at V and 4 bases at J, with 12 bases in the middle. DNA for the CDR3: TGTGCCAGCAGTTACTCGATAGGTAGCGTCACCGGGGAGCTGTTTTTT. This sequence encodes CASSYSIGSVTGELFF.

J is TRBJ2-5 and V is TRBV2; TRBD1 matches 8 bases. Trimming took 7 bases from V and 5 from J; bases not matched to a gene: 6. In germline, CDR1 is SNHLY, CDR2 FYNNEI. This CDR3 has 13 residues. CDR3 coding DNA: TGTGCCAGCATTGGACAGGGTTGGGAGACCCAGTACTTC. It specifies CASIGQGWETQYF.

This chain connects TRBV7-9 to TRBJ1-1; D is unclear. The CDR3 runs to 13 residues. The V gene's germline CDR1 is SEHNR and CDR2 FQNEAQ (reference sequence). The ends were cut back, 6 bases at V and 5 bases at J, with 13 bases in the middle. The CDR3 DNA reads TGTGCCAGCAGTACTACCCGAGAAACTGAAGCTTTCTTT. Encoded protein: CASSTTRETEAFF.

The chain links TRBV24-1 to TRBJ2-3; D remains unclear. This CDR3 is built from 13 residues. Trimming removed 4 bases from V and 5 bases from J, with 9 bases in between. CDR1 is KGHDR, CDR2 SFDVKD, per germline. CDR3 sequence reads: CATSEALEDTQYF. DNA for the CDR3: TGTGCCACCAGTGAAGCGTTGGAAGATACGCAGTATTTT.

The rearrangement uses TRBV6-2 or TRBV6-3 and TRBJ1-5, with 7 positions matching TRBD1. Germline assignment: CDR1 MNHEY and CDR2 SVGEGT. Germline trimming cut 6 bases from V and 1 base from J; bases unmatched to any gene: 9. CDR3 length: 16 amino acids. The CDR3 region is CASSVLGGASNQPQHF. The DNA of the CDR3 is TGTGCCAGCAGCGTCCTAGGGGGCGCGAGCAATCAGCCCCAGCATTTT.

The chain is built from TRBV23-1 and TRBJ2-4; 9 bases line up with TRBD1. TRBV23-1 is labeled an ORF, and its function is uncertain. This CDR3 spans 18 amino acids. V lost 8 bases and J lost 0; bases outside the gene matches: 14. This chain's CDR3 is CASYGTGKLQKAKNIQYF. The CDR3 bases are TGCGCCAGCTATGGGACAGGGAAACTGCAAAAAGCCAAAAACATTCAGTACTTC.

The chain links TRBV3-1 (or the pseudogene TRBV3-2) to TRBJ1-2; perhaps TRBD1 as D (5 bases). From germline, CDR1 is LGHDT and CDR2 YNNKEL (reference sequence). The CDR3 has 14 amino acids. Between the trimmed V and J ends, which lost 4 bases and 1 base, there was a span of 10 bases. The CDR3 nucleotides are TGTGCCAGCAGCCTACAGACAGTTAACTATGGCTACACCTTC. This gives the protein CASSLQTVNYGYTF.

The CDR3 DNA is TGCGCCAGCAGCTTGTTTCTGCGGGGGGGATACAATGAGCAGTTCTTC. This encodes CASSLFLRGGYNEQFF. The chain links TRBV5-1 to TRBJ2-1; 9 positions agree with TRBD2. The V gene end was trimmed by 1 base and the J gene end by 4 bases; junction bases not matched to a gene: 6. CDR1 SGHRS and CDR2 YFSETQ come from the germline V gene. The CDR3 length is 16 residues.